This T cell receptor (beta chain) was sequenced for a study of human versus mouse CDR3 diversity and MHC coevolution. There are 16 residues in the CDR3. V shed 2 bases and J 8 bases; nucleotides not matched to a gene: 6. Germline V lookup: CDR1 LGHNA, CDR2 YNFKEQ. Sequenced by immunoSEQ multiplex PCR; TCRdb stores in-frame clones only, minus some. The sample records about 60,000 clones, over 90% being singletons. Source material: naive CD4+ T cells from blood. Subset described: CD45RO-negative CD62L-positive naive CD4 T cells. The TCR comes from a person between 55 and 69 years old in good health. The chain is built from TRBV4-2 and TRBJ2-1; 13 nucleotides align to TRBD2. CDR3 loop: CASSQPTSGRADEQFF. The CDR3 nucleotides are TGTGCCAGCAGCCAACCCACTAGCGGGAGGGCGGATGAGCAGTTCTTC.